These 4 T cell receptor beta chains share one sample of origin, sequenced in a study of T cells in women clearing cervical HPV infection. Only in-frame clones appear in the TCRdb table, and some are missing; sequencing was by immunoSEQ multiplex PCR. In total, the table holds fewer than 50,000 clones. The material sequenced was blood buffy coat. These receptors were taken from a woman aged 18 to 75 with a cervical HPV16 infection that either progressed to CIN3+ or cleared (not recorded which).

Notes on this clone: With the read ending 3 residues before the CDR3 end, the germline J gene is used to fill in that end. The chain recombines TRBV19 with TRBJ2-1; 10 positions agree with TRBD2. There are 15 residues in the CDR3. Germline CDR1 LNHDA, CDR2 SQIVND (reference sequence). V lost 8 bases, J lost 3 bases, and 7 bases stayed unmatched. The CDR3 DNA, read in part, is TGTGCCAGTGAGCCGGTAGCGGGGGGCTACAATGAG. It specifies CASEPVAGGYNE. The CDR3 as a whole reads CASEPVAGGYNEQFF.

Here the CDR3 reads CASTVREREFGNEQFF. Incomplete CDR3 DNA: TGTGCCAGTACTGTAAGGGAGCGGGAGTTCGGGAATGAG. The chain couples TRBV19 to TRBJ2-1, with 8 bases fitting TRBD2. The read stops 3 residues short of the end of the CDR3; the missing end is completed from the germline J gene. V was clipped by 7 bases and J by 7 bases; unmatched bases: 15. This CDR3 region has 16 residues. CDR1 LNHDA and CDR2 SQIVND come from the germline V gene (reference sequence).

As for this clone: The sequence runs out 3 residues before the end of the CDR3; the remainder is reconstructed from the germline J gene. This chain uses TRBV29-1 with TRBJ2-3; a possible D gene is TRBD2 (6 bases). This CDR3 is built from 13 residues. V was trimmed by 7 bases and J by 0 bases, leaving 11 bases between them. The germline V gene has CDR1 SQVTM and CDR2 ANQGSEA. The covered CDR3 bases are TGCAGCGAAAGGAGGGCTAGCACAGATACG. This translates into CSERRASTDT. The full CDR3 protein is CSERRASTDTQYF.

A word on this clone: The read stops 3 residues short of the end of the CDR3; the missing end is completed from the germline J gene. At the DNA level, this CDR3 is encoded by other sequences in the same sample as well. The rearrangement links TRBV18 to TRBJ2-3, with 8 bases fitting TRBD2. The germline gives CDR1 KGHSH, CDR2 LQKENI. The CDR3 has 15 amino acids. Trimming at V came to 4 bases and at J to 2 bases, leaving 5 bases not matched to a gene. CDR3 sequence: CASSRRGDFTDTQYF. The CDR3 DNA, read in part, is TGTGCCAGCTCACGGCGGGGGGACTTCACAGATACG.